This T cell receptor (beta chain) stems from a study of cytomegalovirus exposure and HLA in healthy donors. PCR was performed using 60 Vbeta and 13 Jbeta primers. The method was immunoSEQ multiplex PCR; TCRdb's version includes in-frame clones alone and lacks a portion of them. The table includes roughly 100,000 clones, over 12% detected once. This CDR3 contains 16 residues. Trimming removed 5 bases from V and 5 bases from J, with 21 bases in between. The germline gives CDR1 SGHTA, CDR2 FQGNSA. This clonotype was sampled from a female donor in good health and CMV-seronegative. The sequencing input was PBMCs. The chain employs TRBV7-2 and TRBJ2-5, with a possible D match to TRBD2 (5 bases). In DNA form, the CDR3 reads TGTGCCAGCAGCCCGGACGGCCTGAGGGCTCGGGAGACCCAGTACTTC. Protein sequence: CASSPDGLRARETQYF.